One and the same sample provided the 8 T cell receptor beta chains below, sequenced in a study of cytomegalovirus exposure and HLA in healthy donors. Researchers ran the PCR with 60 Vbeta and 13 Jbeta primers. The data were produced by immunoSEQ multiplex PCR, yet TCRdb's version contains in-frame clones alone and is incomplete. The table includes 20,000 to 30,000 clones, just under 80% detected once. What was sequenced was PBMCs. These receptors were obtained from a male donor in good health and CMV-seronegative.

This chain links TRBV10-3 with TRBJ1-1, with TRBD1 identical over 9 bases. There are 14 residues in the CDR3. Trimming took 6 bases from V and 3 from J; bases not matched to a gene: 5. Germline CDR1 ENHRY, CDR2 SYGVKD. The CDR3 region is CAIRITGGDTEAFF. CDR3 DNA sequence: TGTGCCATCAGGATTACAGGGGGCGACACTGAAGCTTTCTTT.

V is TRBV11-2 and J is TRBJ2-5; D might be TRBD2 (5 bases). Germline loops: CDR1 SGHAT, CDR2 FQNNGV. The CDR3 length is 15 residues. V gave up 0 bases and J gave up 2 bases, with 10 bases separating them. CDR3 sequence (DNA): TGTGCCAGCAGCTTAGATTGGGGAGATCAAGAGACCCAGTACTTC. It translates to CASSLDWGDQETQYF.

This clone showed up just once. The conserved phenylalanine or tryptophan normally closing the CDR3 is absent here, so this likely arose from a read error. The genes are TRBV9 and TRBJ1-2, with D uncertain. Germline V gives CDR1 SGDLS, CDR2 YYNGEE. V shed 1 base and J shed 2 bases, with 9 bases lying between them. This CDR3 region has 14 residues. DNA of the CDR3: TGTGCCAGCAGCGTACTAGCGGAAAACTATGGCTACACCCTC. Translation gives CASSVLAENYGYTL.

This sequence joins TRBV15 and TRBJ2-1, with a possible D match to TRBD2 (5 bases). Germline CDR1 reads LNHNV; CDR2 reads YYDKDF (reference sequence). CDR3 length equals 14 residues. The germline V and J ends were trimmed by 0 bases and 11 bases, with 14 bases remaining between them. CDR3 nucleotide sequence: TGTGCCACCAGCAGAGATCGTACTGCCGGGAAGCAGTTCTTC. Protein: CATSRDRTAGKQFF.

The CDR3 bases are TGTGCCAGCAGTTACTCCACGGTCATGAACACTGAAGCTTTCTTT. Its protein is CASSYSTVMNTEAFF. The chain is built from TRBV6-5 and TRBJ1-1; D remains unclear. V was shortened by 0 bases and J by 0 bases, with 8 bases between the two germline ends. The germline V gene has CDR1 MNHEY and CDR2 SVGAGI. This CDR3 comprises 15 residues.

The chain uses TRBV28 and TRBJ2-2; TRBD2 might be the D (5 bases). The CDR3 is 16 residues long. Germline V gives CDR1 MDHEN, CDR2 SYDVKM. The ends were cut back, 2 bases at V and 0 bases at J, with 10 bases in the middle. CDR3 in DNA: TGTGCCAGCAGTTTACTACTAGAAGCGAACACCGGGGAGCTGTTTTTT. Translated: CASSLLLEANTGELFF.

J is TRBJ1-1 and V is TRBV11-2; D call uncertain. CDR1 and CDR2 from the germline V gene are SGHAT and FQNNGV. This CDR3 is 13 amino acids long. The V end was cut by 2 bases, the J end by 4 bases, with 8 bases between. The CDR3 sequence: CASSLTRSTEAFF. The CDR3 DNA follows: TGTGCCAGCAGCTTAACCCGGAGCACTGAAGCTTTCTTT.

The genes are TRBV5-6 and TRBJ2-5; D might be TRBD2 (5 bases). The germline CDR1 and CDR2 sequences are SGHDT and YYEEEE. This CDR3 has 16 amino acids. V shed 4 bases and J shed 2 bases, with 18 bases lying between them. The CDR3 DNA sequence: TGTGCCAGCAGCGCCCCCTCCACACGGGAACAAGAGACCCAGTACTTC. This translates into CASSAPSTREQETQYF.